These 17 T cell receptor beta chains share one sample of origin, sequenced in a study of blood T cell repertoires in COVID-19. Assay used: immunoSEQ multiplex PCR; TCRdb lists only in-frame clones, some missing. The top ten hold 7.5% of the sample, which has more than 95,000 clones, about 80% seen once. Sequencing used peripheral blood. These receptor sequences come from a man between 65 and 85 years old with active or convalescent COVID-19.

This clone was found once. Additional DNA sequences in this sample encode the identical CDR3. This chain uses TRBV12-3 or TRBV12-4 with TRBJ1-5; 7 nucleotides agree with TRBD1. V shed 5 bases, J shed 5 bases, and the junction held 3 bases outside the gene matches. The CDR3 has 13 amino acids. The CDR3 region is CASSRQGDQPQHF. The DNA for the CDR3 is TGTGCCAGCAGTAGACAGGGTGATCAGCCCCAGCATTTT.

This clone came up a few times. The rearrangement uses TRBV7-3 and TRBJ2-7; D remains unclear. This CDR3 contains 15 residues. Trimming took 0 bases from V and 6 from J, leaving 15 bases between them. Per germline, CDR1 SGHTA and CDR2 FQGTGA. The CDR3 DNA sequence: TGTGCCAGCAGCTTAACCTCTGGGTGGGCGACCGAGCAGTACTTC. Translating gives CASSLTSGWATEQYF.

This clone has more than one count but fewer than ten. V is TRBV6-6 and J is TRBJ2-5; the D gene is possibly TRBD2 (5 bases). The CDR3 spans 13 residues. V dropped 2 bases and J dropped 2 bases, with 6 bases sitting between them. The V gene's germline CDR1 is MNHNY and CDR2 SVGAGI (reference sequence). DNA for the CDR3: TGTGCCAGCAGTTACACTAGACAAGAGACCCAGTACTTC. Amino acids: CASSYTRQETQYF.

The chain employs TRBV6-5 and TRBJ1-2; 7 positions match TRBD1. V trimming: 6 bases; J trimming: 3 bases; junction bases outside the gene matches: 1. The CDR3 has 12 residues. Per germline, CDR1 MNHEY and CDR2 SVGAGI. This CDR3 is CASRTGYYGYTF. The CDR3, as DNA: TGTGCCAGCAGGACAGGGTACTATGGCTACACCTTC.

This chain links TRBV6-5 with TRBJ2-5; no reliable D call. Germline lookup yields CDR1 MNHEY and CDR2 SVGAGI. The V end lost 6 bases, the J end lost 3 bases, and 11 bases lay between the germline ends. CDR3 length equals 13 residues. The CDR3 DNA sequence: TGTGCCAGCAGGACAAATCGTAAAGAGACCCAGTACTTC. Protein product: CASRTNRKETQYF.

The chain carries TRBV11-2 and TRBJ2-7; D call uncertain. V was clipped by 2 bases and J by 0 bases, with 8 bases between them. The germline gives CDR1 SGHAT, CDR2 FQNNGV. This CDR3 has 14 residues. CDR3 DNA sequence: TGTGCCAGCAGCTTATTTCGCGGCTCCTACGAGCAGTACTTC. It yields the protein CASSLFRGSYEQYF.

The chain uses TRBV7-8 and TRBJ2-3; possible D gene TRBD2, 5 bases. The CDR3 is 15 amino acids. V was pared by 3 bases and J by 3 bases, with 13 bases between. CDR1 and CDR2 from the germline V gene are SGHVS and FQNEAQ. The CDR3 protein is CASSLRGLATDTQYF. CDR3 coding DNA: TGTGCCAGCAGCTTGCGCGGACTGGCTACAGATACGCAGTATTTT.

The chain couples TRBV5-4 to TRBJ1-6, with D maybe TRBD1 (5 bases). Germline V gene data show CDR1 as SGHNT and CDR2 as YYREEE (reference sequence). V lost 4 bases and J 6 bases, leaving 8 bases between the germline ends. This CDR3 has 13 residues. CDR3 nucleotide sequence: TGTGCCAGCAGCCTTGACAGTAATTCACCCCTCCACTTT. This gives the protein CASSLDSNSPLHF.

The chain links TRBV2 to TRBJ2-7, with TRBD2 as a possible D gene (6 bases). The CDR3 extends over 11 amino acids. Per germline, CDR1 SNHLY and CDR2 FYNNEI. V shed 6 bases and J shed 3 bases, with 6 bases lying between them. CDR3 coding DNA: TGTGCCAGCAGGGGGGGCTACGAGCAGTACTTC. This sequence encodes CASRGGYEQYF.

With regard to this clone: The junction shows a germline mismatch at one end, possibly a read error. The chain joins TRBV4-2 to TRBJ2-7, with a possible D match to TRBD1 (6 bases). The CDR3 covers 14 residues. Germline V gene data show CDR1 as LGHNA and CDR2 as YNFKEQ. CDR3 coding DNA: TGTGCCAGCAGCCAATCAGGACAGTCCTCCGAGCAGTACTTC. It encodes CASSQSGQSSEQYF.

This chain connects TRBV5-4 to TRBJ1-4; D is uncertain. This CDR3 has 14 amino acids. Germline V gene lookup returns CDR1 SGHNT and CDR2 YYREEE (reference sequence). V dropped 1 base and J dropped 5 bases, with 9 bases sitting between them. This CDR3 is CASSLRGLNEKLFF. In DNA form, the CDR3 reads TGTGCCAGCAGCTTGAGAGGGCTCAATGAAAAACTGTTTTTT.

The gene calls are TRBV11-3 and TRBJ2-1; 7 bases line up with TRBD1. The CDR3 length is 13 residues. The germline CDR1 and CDR2 sequences are SGHNT and YENEEA. The junction had 6 bases not matched to a gene; V was cut back by 5 bases and J by 8 bases. The CDR3 reads CASSATGLDEQFF. The DNA for the CDR3 is TGTGCCAGCAGCGCGACAGGGTTGGATGAGCAGTTCTTC.

This chain joins TRBV19 and TRBJ1-1, with TRBD1 as a possible D gene (6 bases). CDR1 LNHDA and CDR2 SQIVND come from the germline V gene (reference sequence). The CDR3 runs to 14 residues. V gave up 3 bases and J gave up 8 bases, with 16 bases separating them. In DNA, the CDR3 is TGTGCCAGTAGTATTACGAGCGGGGGCCGGGAAGCTTTCTTT. Residues: CASSITSGGREAFF. The entire variable domain, with the rest obtained from reference TRBV19 and TRBJ1-1, is as follows: DGGITQSPKYLFRKEGQNVTLSCEQNLNHDAMYWYRQDPGQGLRLIYYSQIVNDFQKGDIAEGYSVSREKKESFPLTVTSAQKNPTAFYLCASSITSGGREAFFGQGTRLTVV.

V is TRBV10-3 and J is TRBJ2-7; TRBD1 aligns across 9 bases. Germline lookup yields CDR1 ENHRY and CDR2 SYGVKD. J gave up 2 bases and V 8 bases, and 4 bases lay outside the gene matches. This CDR3 comprises 13 residues. CDR3 in amino acids: CAIGGQGAYEQYF. CDR3 coding DNA: TGTGCCATCGGGGGACAGGGCGCCTACGAGCAGTACTTC.

This clone came up once. The chain combines TRBV7-9 with TRBJ2-3, with TRBD2 matching over 9 bases. CDR1 and CDR2 (germline): SEHNR, FQNEAQ (reference sequence). After removal of 4 bases from V and 2 bases from J, the junction contained 16 bases not matched to a gene. The CDR3 runs to 19 residues. CDR3 sequence (DNA): TGTGCCAGCAGCTCCGGGACAGAGGCGGGAGGGCCCTTCACAGATACGCAGTATTTT. Translation gives CASSSGTEAGGPFTDTQYF.

The V and J genes are TRBV6-5 and TRBJ1-1, with D possibly being TRBD1 (5 bases). The V and J ends lost 4 bases and 3 bases respectively, with 9 bases between them. The germline gives CDR1 MNHEY, CDR2 SVGAGI. The CDR3 consists of 13 residues. As DNA, the CDR3 is TGTGCCAGCAGTTGGGGCTTGCACACTGAAGCTTTCTTT. It translates to CASSWGLHTEAFF.

The V gene is TRBV28, the J gene TRBJ2-2, with 10 positions matching TRBD2. This CDR3 is built from 15 residues. J was trimmed by 4 bases and V by 7 bases; bases with no gene match: 6. Germline V gene lookup returns CDR1 MDHEN and CDR2 SYDVKM. DNA of the CDR3: TGTGCCAGCACCCTTAGCGGGAGGACCACCGGGGAGCTGTTTTTT. It specifies CASTLSGRTTGELFF.